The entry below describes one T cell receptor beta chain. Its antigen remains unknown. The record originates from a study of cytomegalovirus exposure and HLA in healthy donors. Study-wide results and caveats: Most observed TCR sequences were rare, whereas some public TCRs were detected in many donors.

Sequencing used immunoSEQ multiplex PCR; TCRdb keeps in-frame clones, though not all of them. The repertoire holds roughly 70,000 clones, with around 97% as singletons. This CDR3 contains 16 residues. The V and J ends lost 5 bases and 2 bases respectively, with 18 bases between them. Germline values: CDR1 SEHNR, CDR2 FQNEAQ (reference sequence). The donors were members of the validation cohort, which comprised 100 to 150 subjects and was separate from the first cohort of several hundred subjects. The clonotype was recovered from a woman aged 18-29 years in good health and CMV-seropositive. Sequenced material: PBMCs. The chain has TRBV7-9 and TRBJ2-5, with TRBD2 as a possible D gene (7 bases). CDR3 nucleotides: TGTGCCAGCAGCGTAAGGGGGGGCCCAGAGCAAGAGACCCAGTACTTC. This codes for CASSVRGGPEQETQYF.